This T cell receptor (beta chain) was identified in a study of blood T cell repertoires in COVID-19. The authors' processing: Nucleated cell counts were estimated from reference gene primer amplification. The protocol was immunoSEQ multiplex PCR, while the TCRdb copy is restricted to in-frame clones and leaves out a portion. Clone size and the V and J calls come from that table; the DNA yielded D and trimming. The sample has about 150,000 clones, around 84% seen once. V was clipped by 0 bases and J by 2 bases; unmatched bases: 9. This CDR3 comprises 19 residues. Germline values: CDR1 LNHNV, CDR2 YYDKDF (reference sequence). The study recruited people aged roughly 18 to 100 years across 20 to 30 US areas. Cohorts were based on clinical histories the participants reported. Exposed volunteers were people who met a COVID-19 case within 2 weeks before study entry.

Source material: PBMCs or T cells enriched from blood (not recorded which). This clonotype was sampled from a woman aged 45-60 years who had been exposed to COVID-19. The chain has TRBV15 and TRBJ2-6, with 8 bases aligning to TRBD2. CDR3 nucleotide sequence: TGTGCCACCAGCAGAGATATCGGGGGGGCGCAAACTGGGGCCAACGTCCTGACTTTC. Residues: CATSRDIGGAQTGANVLTF.